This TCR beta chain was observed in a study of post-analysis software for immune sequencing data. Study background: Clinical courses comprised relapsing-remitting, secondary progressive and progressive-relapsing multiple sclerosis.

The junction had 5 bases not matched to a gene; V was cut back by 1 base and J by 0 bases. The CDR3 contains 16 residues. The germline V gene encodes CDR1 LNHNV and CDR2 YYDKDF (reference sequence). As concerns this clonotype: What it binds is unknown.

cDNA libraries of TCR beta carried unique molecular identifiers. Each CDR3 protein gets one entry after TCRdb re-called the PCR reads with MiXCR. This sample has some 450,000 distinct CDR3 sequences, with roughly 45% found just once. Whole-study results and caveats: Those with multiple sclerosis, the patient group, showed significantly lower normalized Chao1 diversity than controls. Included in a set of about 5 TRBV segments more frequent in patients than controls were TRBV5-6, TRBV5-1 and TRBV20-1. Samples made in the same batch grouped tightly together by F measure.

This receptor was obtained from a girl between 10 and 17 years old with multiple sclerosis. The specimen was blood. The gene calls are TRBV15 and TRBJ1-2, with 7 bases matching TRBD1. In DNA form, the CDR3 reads TGTGCCACCAGCAGAGGAGGGGGCTCTACTAACTATGGCTACACCTTC. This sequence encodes CATSRGGGSTNYGYTF.